Here is one T cell receptor beta chain with its context. The data belong to a study of blood T cell repertoires in COVID-19. Study overall: The study drew acute and convalescent COVID-19 samples from the United States, Italy and Spain. Sources were T cells, B-cell-depleted T cells, or PBMCs; the material itself was cDNA or gDNA.

In the original workflow: Nucleated cell counts were estimated from reference gene primer amplification. Produced via immunoSEQ multiplex PCR; TCRdb's table is partial and in-frame only. The V and J calls and clone size come from that table; D and trimming were worked out from the DNA. Of 140,000 or so clones in the sample, more than 75% were seen once. The sequence was obtained from a man over 45 who had recovered from COVID-19. The specimen sequenced was peripheral blood.

Here the CDR3 reads CASSLGRLAGGIEQYF. CDR3 nucleotides: TGTGCCAGCAGCTTAGGGAGACTAGCGGGGGGGATCGAGCAGTACTTC. The chain employs TRBV7-6 and TRBJ2-7, with 14 bases aligning to TRBD2. The germline V gene has CDR1 SGHVS and CDR2 FNYEAQ. There are 16 residues in the CDR3. With 1 base clipped from V and 6 bases from J, the junction kept 5 bases outside the gene matches.